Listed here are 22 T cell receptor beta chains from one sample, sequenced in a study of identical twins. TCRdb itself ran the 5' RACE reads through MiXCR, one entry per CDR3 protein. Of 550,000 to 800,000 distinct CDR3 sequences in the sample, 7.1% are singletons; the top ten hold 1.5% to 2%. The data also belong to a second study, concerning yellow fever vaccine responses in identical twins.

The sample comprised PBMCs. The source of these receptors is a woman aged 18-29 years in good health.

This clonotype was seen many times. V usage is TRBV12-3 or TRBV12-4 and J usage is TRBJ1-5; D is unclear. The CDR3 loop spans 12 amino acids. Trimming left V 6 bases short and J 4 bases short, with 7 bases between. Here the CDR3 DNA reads TGTGCCAGCAGCCCCCGGAATCAGCCCCAGCATTTT. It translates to CASSPRNQPQHF.

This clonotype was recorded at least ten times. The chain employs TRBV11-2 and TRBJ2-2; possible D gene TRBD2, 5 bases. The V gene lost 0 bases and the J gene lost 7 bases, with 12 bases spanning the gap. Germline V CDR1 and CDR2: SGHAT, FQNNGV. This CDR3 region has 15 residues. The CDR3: CASSLEGPRGGELFF. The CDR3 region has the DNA TGTGCCAGCAGCTTAGAGGGCCCCCGGGGCGGGGAGCTGTTTTTT.

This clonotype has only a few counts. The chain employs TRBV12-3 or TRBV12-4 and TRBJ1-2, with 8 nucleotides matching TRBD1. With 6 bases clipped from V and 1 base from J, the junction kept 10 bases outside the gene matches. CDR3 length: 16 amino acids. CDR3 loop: CASSRSDRGVNYGYTF. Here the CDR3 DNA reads TGTGCCAGCAGCCGATCCGACAGGGGAGTTAACTATGGCTACACCTTC.

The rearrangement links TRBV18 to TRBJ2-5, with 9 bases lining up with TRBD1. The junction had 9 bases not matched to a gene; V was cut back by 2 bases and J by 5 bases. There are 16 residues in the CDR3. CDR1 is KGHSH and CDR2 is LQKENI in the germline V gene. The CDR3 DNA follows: TGTGCCAGCTCACCATCGGGACAGGGCCTGGGGGAGACCCAGTACTTC. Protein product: CASSPSGQGLGETQYF.

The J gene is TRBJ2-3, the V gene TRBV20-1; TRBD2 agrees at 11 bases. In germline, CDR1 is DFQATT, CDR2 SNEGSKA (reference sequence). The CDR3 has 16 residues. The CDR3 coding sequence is TGCAGCGCACTAGCGGGAGAGTTGGTTGAAACAGATACGCAGTATTTT. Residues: CSALAGELVETDTQYF.

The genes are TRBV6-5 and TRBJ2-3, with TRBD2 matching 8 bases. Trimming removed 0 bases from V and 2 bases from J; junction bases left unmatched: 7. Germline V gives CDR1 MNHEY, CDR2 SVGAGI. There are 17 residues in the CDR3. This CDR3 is CASSYSGTGGYTDTQYF. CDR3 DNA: TGTGCCAGCAGTTACTCAGGGACGGGAGGGTACACAGATACGCAGTATTTT.

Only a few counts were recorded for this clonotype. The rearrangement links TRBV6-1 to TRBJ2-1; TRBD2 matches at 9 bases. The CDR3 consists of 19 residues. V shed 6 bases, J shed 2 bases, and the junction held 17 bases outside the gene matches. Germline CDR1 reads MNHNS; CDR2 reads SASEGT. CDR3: CASSIGGGVPGSAYNEQFF. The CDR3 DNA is TGTGCCAGCAGCATTGGCGGGGGGGTACCTGGTAGCGCCTACAATGAGCAGTTCTTC.

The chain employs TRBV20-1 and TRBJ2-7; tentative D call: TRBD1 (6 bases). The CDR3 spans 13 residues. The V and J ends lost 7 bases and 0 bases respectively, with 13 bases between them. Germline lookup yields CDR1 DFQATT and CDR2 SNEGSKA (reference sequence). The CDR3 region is CSVRGTNSYEQYF. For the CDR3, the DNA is TGCAGTGTACGAGGGACAAACTCCTACGAGCAGTACTTC.

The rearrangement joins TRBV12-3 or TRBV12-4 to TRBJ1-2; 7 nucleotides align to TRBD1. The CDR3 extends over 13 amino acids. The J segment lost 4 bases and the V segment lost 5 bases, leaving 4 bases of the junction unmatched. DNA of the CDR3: TGTGCCAGCAGTATTACAGGGGTCTATGGCTACACCTTC. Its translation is CASSITGVYGYTF.

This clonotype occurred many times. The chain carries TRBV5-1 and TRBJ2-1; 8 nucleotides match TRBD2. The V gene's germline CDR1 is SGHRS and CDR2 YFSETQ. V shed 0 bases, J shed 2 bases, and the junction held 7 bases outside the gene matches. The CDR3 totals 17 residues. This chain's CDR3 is CASSLEGLAATYNEQFF. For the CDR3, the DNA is TGCGCCAGCAGCTTGGAAGGACTAGCTGCCACCTACAATGAGCAGTTCTTC.

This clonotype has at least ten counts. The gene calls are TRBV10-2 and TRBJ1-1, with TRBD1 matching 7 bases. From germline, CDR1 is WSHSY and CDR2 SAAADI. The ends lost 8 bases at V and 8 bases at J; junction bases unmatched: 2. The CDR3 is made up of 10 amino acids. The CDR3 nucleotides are TGCGCCAGCCGACAGGGCGAAGCTTTCTTT. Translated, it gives CASRQGEAFF.

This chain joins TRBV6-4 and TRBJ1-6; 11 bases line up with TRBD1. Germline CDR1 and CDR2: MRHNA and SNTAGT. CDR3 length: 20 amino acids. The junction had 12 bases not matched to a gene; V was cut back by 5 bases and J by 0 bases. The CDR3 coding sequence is TGTGCCAGCAGTCCCTCTTACCGGGACAGGGGGTACTCCTATAATTCACCCCTCCACTTT. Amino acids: CASSPSYRDRGYSYNSPLHF.

The CDR3 coding sequence is TGCGCCAGCAGTCAAAGGGACACCAACACCGGGGAGCTGTTTTTT. It is translated as CASSQRDTNTGELFF. The chain employs TRBV23-1 and TRBJ2-2, with TRBD1 as a possible D gene (6 bases). TRBV23-1 qualifies as an ORF whose function is uncertain. The ends were cut back, 2 bases at V and 2 bases at J, with 9 bases in the middle. There are 15 residues in the CDR3.

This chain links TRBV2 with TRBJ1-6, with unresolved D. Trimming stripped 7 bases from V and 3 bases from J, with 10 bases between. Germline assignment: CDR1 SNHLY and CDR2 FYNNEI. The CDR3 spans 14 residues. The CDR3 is CASKSTDYNSPLHF. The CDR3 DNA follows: TGTGCCAGCAAGAGCACAGACTATAATTCACCCCTCCACTTT.

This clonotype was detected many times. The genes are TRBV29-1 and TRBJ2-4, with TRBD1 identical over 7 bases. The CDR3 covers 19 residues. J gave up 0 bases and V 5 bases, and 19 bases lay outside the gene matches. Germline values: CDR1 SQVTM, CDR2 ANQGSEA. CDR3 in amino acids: CSVQGVFEEANLAKNIQYF. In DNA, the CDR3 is TGCAGCGTTCAGGGGGTTTTTGAAGAAGCAAACCTAGCCAAAAACATTCAGTACTTC.

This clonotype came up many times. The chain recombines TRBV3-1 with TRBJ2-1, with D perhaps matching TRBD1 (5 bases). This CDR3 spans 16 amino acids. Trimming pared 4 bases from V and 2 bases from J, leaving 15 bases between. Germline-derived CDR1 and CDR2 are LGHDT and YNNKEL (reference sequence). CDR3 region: CASSLRSGWTYNEQFF. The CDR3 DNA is TGTGCCAGCAGCCTAAGATCAGGGTGGACCTACAATGAGCAGTTCTTC.

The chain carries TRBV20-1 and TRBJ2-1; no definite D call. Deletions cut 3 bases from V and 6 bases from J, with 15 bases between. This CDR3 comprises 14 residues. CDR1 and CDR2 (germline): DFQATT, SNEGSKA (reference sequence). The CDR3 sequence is CSASERQSSNEQFF. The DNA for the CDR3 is TGCAGTGCTAGTGAACGGCAGAGCAGCAATGAGCAGTTCTTC.

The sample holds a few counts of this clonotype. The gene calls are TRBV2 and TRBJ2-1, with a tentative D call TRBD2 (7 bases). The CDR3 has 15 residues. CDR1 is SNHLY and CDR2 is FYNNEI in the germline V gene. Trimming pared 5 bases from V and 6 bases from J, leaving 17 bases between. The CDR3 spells CASSISGRGGNEQFF. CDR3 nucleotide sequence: TGTGCCAGCAGTATATCGGGGAGGGGGGGCAATGAGCAGTTCTTC.

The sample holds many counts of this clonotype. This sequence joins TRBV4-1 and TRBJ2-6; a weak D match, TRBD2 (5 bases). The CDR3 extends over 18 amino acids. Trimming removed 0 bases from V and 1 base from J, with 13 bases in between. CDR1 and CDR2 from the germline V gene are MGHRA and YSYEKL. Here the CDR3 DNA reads TGCGCCAGCAGCCAAGATTGGGCAGGAGGATCTGGGGCCAACGTCCTGACTTTC. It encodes CASSQDWAGGSGANVLTF.

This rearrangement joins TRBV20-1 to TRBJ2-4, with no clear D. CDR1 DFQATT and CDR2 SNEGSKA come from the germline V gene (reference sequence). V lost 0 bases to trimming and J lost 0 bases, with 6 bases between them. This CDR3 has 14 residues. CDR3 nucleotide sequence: TGCAGTGCTAGAGAGGCACCAGCCAAAAACATTCAGTACTTC. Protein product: CSAREAPAKNIQYF.

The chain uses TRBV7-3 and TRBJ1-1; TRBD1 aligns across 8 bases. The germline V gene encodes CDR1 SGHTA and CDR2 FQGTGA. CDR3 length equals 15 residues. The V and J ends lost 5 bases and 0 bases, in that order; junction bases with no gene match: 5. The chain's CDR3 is CASSPGGAMNTEAFF. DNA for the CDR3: TGTGCCAGCAGCCCAGGGGGCGCGATGAACACTGAAGCTTTCTTT.

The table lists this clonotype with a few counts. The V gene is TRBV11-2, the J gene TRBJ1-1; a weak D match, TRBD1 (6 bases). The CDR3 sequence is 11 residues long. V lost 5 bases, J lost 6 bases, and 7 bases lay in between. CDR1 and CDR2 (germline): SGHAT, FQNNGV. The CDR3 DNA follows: TGTGCCAGCAGCACAGGGCCTGAAGCTTTCTTT. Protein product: CASSTGPEAFF.